This T cell receptor beta chain was recovered during a study of regulatory T cells in long-lasting Graves disease. This clonotype was observed a few times. Relying on iRepertoire HTBI primers and Arm-PCR of CDR3 regions, the team built TCR beta libraries. TCRdb used MiXCR to reprocess the multiplex PCR reads, holding one entry per CDR3 protein. The sample has 310,000 or so distinct CDR3 sequences, 20% to 25% seen once; the top ten hold about 61%. As for time point: persistent/refractory GD, antithyroid drugs over 5 years with positive TRAb. PBMC-extracted RNA yielded the TCR library. V shed 4 bases, J shed 4 bases, and the junction held 11 bases outside the gene matches. The germline V gene has CDR1 LNHDA and CDR2 SQIVND (reference sequence). This CDR3 contains 16 residues.

Here the sequenced sample was peripheral blood mononuclear cells (PBMCs), taken when the disease was refractory, from a patient treated with antithyroid drugs. The chain recombines TRBV19 with TRBJ2-5; TRBD1 aligns across 8 bases. This TCR derives from a female donor with Graves disease. CDR3 region: CASSTTGTGIGETQYF. The CDR3 region has the DNA TGTGCCAGTAGTACGACCGGGACAGGTATTGGAGAGACCCAGTACTTC.